One and the same sample provided the 14 T cell receptor beta chains below, sequenced in a study of cytomegalovirus exposure and HLA in healthy donors. The study ran its PCR with 60 Vbeta and 13 Jbeta primers. Produced via immunoSEQ multiplex PCR; TCRdb's table is partial and in-frame only. This table holds over 50,000 clones, around 80% found once. The specimen was PBMCs. The source is a man aged 45-60 years in good health and CMV-seropositive.

Concerning this clone: Since a far larger clone is one base different, this is likely a read error. The rearrangement uses TRBV18 and TRBJ1-1, with D hard to call. Germline loops: CDR1 KGHSH, CDR2 LQKENI. This CDR3 spans 12 amino acids. CDR3 DNA: TGTCCCAGCTCACCACCGAACGGTGAAGCTTTCTTT. Its protein product is CPSSPPNGEAFF. The entire variable domain, with the rest obtained from reference TRBV18 and TRBJ1-1, is as follows: NAGVMQNPRHLVRRRGQEARLRCSPMKGHSHVYWYRQLPEEGLKFMVYLQKENIIDESGMPKERFSAEFPKEGPSILRIQQVVRGDSAAYFCPSSPPNGEAFFGQGTRLTVV.

The V and J genes are TRBV28 and TRBJ2-5; 11 bases map to TRBD2. Judging by the DNA end, TRBJ2-7 fits better; the J call may be wrong. The CDR3 has 14 residues. Germline loops: CDR1 MDHEN, CDR2 SYDVKM. CDR3 nucleotide sequence: TGTGCCAGCAGGACCACTAGCGGGAGCTCCGAGCAGTACTTC. Translating it yields CASRTTSGSSEQYF.

A remark on this clone: The same CDR3 is also encoded by other DNA sequences in this sample. This chain uses TRBV11-2 with TRBJ2-2; 7 bases map to TRBD2. Looked up from germline, CDR1 is SGHAT and CDR2 is FQNNGV. The CDR3 has 15 amino acids. With 6 bases clipped from V and 8 bases from J, the junction kept 12 bases outside the gene matches. The CDR3 spells CASSSRSLAVGELFF. The CDR3 DNA follows: TGTGCCAGCAGTTCACGGTCCCTAGCGGTAGGGGAGCTGTTTTTT. Full variable domain (rest looked up from reference TRBV11-2 and TRBJ2-2): EAGVAQSPRYKIIEKRQSVAFWCNPISGHATLYWYQQILGQGPKLLIQFQNNGVVDDSQLPKDRFSAERLKGVDSTLKIQPAKLEDSAVYLCASSSRSLAVGELFFGEGSRLTVL.

Notes on this clone: A read error may produce the germline difference seen at one junction end. The chain recombines TRBV2 with TRBJ1-2, with D unresolved. This CDR3 comprises 13 residues. Germline CDR1 is SNHLY and CDR2 is FYNNEI. The CDR3 DNA sequence: TGTGCCAGCAGTGACCAGACTAACCATGGCTACACCTTC. Protein product: CASSDQTNHGYTF.

This chain links TRBV5-6 with TRBJ2-2; no definite D call. The CDR3 is 15 residues long. CDR1 is SGHDT, CDR2 YYEEEE, per germline. Deletions cut 1 base from V and 3 bases from J, with 10 bases between. CDR3 residues: CASSLTDRDTGELFF. The DNA of the CDR3 is TGTGCCAGCAGCTTGACGGATCGGGACACCGGGGAGCTGTTTTTT.

The chain recombines TRBV19 with TRBJ2-2, with TRBD2 matching over 7 bases. This CDR3 is built from 13 residues. Germline assignment: CDR1 LNHDA and CDR2 SQIVND (reference sequence). Germline trimming cut 6 bases from V and 6 bases from J; bases unmatched to any gene: 4. This CDR3 is CASRSGVAGELFF. DNA of the CDR3: TGTGCCAGTAGGAGCGGGGTTGCCGGGGAGCTGTTTTTT. Combining the CDR3 with reference TRBV19 and TRBJ2-2 gives the whole variable domain DGGITQSPKYLFRKEGQNVTLSCEQNLNHDAMYWYRQDPGQGLRLIYYSQIVNDFQKGDIAEGYSVSREKKESFPLTVTSAQKNPTAFYLCASRSGVAGELFFGEGSRLTVL.

CDR3 in DNA: TGTGCCAGCAGTTTCGGACTAGCGGGGGATACGCAGTATTTT. Translating gives CASSFGLAGDTQYF. J is TRBJ2-3 and V is TRBV27; 12 bases map to TRBD2. The ends lost 3 bases at V and 6 bases at J; junction bases unmatched: 1. Germline V CDR1 and CDR2: MNHEY, SMNVEV (reference sequence). The CDR3 sequence is 14 residues long.

The V call is TRBV6-4, the J call TRBJ2-3, with TRBD2 identical over 8 bases. The germline V gene has CDR1 MRHNA and CDR2 SNTAGT. The CDR3 is 17 amino acids. V dropped 6 bases and J dropped 6; count of bases not matched to a gene: 17. The CDR3 region has the DNA TGTGCCAGCAGGGGGGTTTGGGTGCGGGAGGTTTGGGATACGCAGTATTTT. Its translation is CASRGVWVREVWDTQYF.

The V gene is TRBV6-5, the J gene TRBJ2-7; 9 bases are a match to TRBD2. This CDR3 region has 14 residues. V lost 5 bases and J lost 3; bases outside the gene matches: 5. Germline CDR1 is MNHEY and CDR2 is SVGAGI. Written as DNA, the CDR3 is TGTGCCAGCAGTCCCGGGACTAGCATCTACGAGCAGTACTTC. It specifies CASSPGTSIYEQYF.

This clone was detected a few times. Sequence at one end of the junction differs from germline and may be a read error. This rearrangement joins TRBV7-9 to TRBJ1-1; TRBD1 aligns across 9 bases. The CDR3 is 13 amino acids. Germline assignment: CDR1 SEHNR and CDR2 FQNEAQ (reference sequence). In DNA form, the CDR3 reads TGTTCCAGCAGCTTGACAGGGGGCACTGAAGCTTTCTTT. It codes for CSSSLTGGTEAFF.

This clone came up a few times. The chain links TRBV7-2 to TRBJ2-1, with a weak D call TRBD2 (6 bases). Trimming shortened V by 2 bases and J by 7 bases, and 24 bases separated the two germline ends. Germline V gives CDR1 SGHTA, CDR2 FQGNSA. The CDR3 consists of 18 residues. CDR3 protein: CASSLIGSRGLPSNEQFF. The CDR3 DNA reads as TGTGCCAGCAGCTTAATAGGAAGTCGGGGACTCCCGTCGAATGAGCAGTTCTTC.

This chain joins TRBV29-1 and TRBJ1-5, with D tentatively TRBD1 (6 bases). V lost 4 bases and J 7 bases, leaving 11 bases between the germline ends. Germline V gene data show CDR1 as SQVTM and CDR2 as ANQGSEA. There are 12 residues in the CDR3. CDR3 protein: CSVGQADQPQHF. The CDR3 coding sequence is TGCAGCGTTGGACAGGCCGACCAGCCCCAGCATTTT. Together with reference TRBV29-1 and TRBJ1-5, the CDR3 gives the full variable domain: SAVISQKPSRDICQRGTSLTIQCQVDSQVTMMFWYRQQPGQSLTLIATANQGSEATYESGFVIDKFPISRPNLTFSTLTVSNMSPEDSSIYLCSVGQADQPQHFGDGTRLSIL.

This clone appeared a few times. V gene TRBV5-4 combines with J gene TRBJ2-6, with D maybe TRBD1 (6 bases). V was clipped by 4 bases and J by 0 bases, with 14 bases between them. From germline, CDR1 is SGHNT and CDR2 YYREEE (reference sequence). This CDR3 contains 17 residues. CDR3 DNA sequence: TGTGCCAGCAGCCAGCGAACAGGGAGCTCTGGGGCCAACGTCCTGACTTTC. Translating gives CASSQRTGSSGANVLTF.

The genes are TRBV5-1 and TRBJ2-7; tentatively, D is TRBD2 (5 bases). The CDR3 sequence is 14 residues long. V was trimmed by 3 bases and J by 2 bases, leaving 12 bases between them. Germline lookup yields CDR1 SGHRS and CDR2 YFSETQ. This chain's CDR3 is CASSSLEGTYEQYF. The CDR3 nucleotides are TGCGCCAGCAGCTCACTAGAGGGCACCTACGAGCAGTACTTC.